This TCR beta chain was documented in a study of shared clonotypes between healthy human individuals. The deep-level immunoSEQ assay was used. Sequenced by immunoSEQ multiplex PCR; TCRdb stores in-frame clones only, minus some. The sample consists of about 1,500,000 clones, around 95% of them appearing once. Of note for this clone: Its antigen is unknown.

Trimming stripped 3 bases from V and 6 bases from J, with 12 bases between. The germline gives CDR1 SGDLS, CDR2 YYNGEE. The CDR3 spans 14 residues. Whole-study results and caveats: Naive subsets tended to show greater estimated richness than memory subsets.

It was into CD45RA+ naive and CD45RA-negative memory subsets that the CD4+ cells were split. The chain links TRBV9 to TRBJ2-2; D is ambiguous. The receptor's source is a man younger than 45 in good health. The source material was naive CD4+ T cells sorted from blood. Subset specified: CD45RA+ positively selected. The CDR3 DNA follows: TGTGCCAGCAGCGCGTACATCACGCCCGGGGAGCTGTTTTTT. Its protein is CASSAYITPGELFF.